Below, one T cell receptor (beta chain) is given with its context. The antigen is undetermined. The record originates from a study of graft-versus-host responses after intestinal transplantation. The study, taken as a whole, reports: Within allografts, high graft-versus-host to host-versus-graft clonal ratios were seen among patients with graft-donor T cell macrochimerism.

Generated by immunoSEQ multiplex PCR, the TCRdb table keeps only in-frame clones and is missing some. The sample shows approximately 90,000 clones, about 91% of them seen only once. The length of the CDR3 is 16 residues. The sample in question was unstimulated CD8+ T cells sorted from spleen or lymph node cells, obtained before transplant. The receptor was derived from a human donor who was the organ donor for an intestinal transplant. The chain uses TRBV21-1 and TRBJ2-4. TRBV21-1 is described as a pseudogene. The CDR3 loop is CASSKVDGSAKNIQYF. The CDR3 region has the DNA TGTGCCAGCAGCAAAGTAGACGGTTCAGCCAAAAACATTCAGTACTTC.